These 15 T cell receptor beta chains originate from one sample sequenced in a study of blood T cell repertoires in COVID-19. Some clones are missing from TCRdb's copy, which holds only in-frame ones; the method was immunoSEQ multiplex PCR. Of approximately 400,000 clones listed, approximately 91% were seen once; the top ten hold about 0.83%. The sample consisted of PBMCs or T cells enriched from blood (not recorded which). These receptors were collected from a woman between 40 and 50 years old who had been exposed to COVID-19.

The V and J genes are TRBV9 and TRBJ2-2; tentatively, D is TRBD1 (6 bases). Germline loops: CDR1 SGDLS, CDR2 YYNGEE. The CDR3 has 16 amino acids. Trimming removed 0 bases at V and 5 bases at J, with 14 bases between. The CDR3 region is CASSVEGGLWTGELFF. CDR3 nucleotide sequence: TGTGCCAGCAGCGTAGAAGGGGGTCTGTGGACCGGGGAGCTGTTTTTT.

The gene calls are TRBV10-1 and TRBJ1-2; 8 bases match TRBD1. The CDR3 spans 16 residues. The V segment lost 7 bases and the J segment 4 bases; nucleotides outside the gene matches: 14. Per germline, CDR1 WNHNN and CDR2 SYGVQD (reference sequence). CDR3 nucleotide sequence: TGCGCCAGCAAAGGACAGGGCCCTACTCCGCTCTATGGCTACACCTTC. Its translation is CASKGQGPTPLYGYTF.

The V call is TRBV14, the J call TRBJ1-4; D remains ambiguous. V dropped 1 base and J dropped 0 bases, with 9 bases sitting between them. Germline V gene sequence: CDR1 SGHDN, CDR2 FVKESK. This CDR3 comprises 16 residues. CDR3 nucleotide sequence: TGTGCCAGCAGCCAAGGTCGGGGTTCAACTAATGAAAAACTGTTTTTT. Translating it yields CASSQGRGSTNEKLFF.

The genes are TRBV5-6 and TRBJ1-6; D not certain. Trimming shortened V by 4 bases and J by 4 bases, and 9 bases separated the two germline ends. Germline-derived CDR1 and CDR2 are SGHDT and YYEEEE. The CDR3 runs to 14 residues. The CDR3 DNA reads TGTGCCAGCAGCCTGCGGGGATATAATTCACCCCTCCACTTT. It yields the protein CASSLRGYNSPLHF.

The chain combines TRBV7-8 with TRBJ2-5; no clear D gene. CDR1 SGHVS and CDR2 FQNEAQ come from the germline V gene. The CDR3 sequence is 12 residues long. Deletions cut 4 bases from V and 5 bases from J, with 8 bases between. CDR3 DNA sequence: TGTGCCAGCAGCTCGTCAGTTGAGACCCAGTACTTC. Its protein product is CASSSSVETQYF.

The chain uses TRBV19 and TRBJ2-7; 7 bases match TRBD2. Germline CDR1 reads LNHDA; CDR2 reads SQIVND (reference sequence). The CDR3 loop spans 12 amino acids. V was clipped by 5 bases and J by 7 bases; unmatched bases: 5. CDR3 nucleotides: TGTGCCAGTAGTCGCGGGGGAGGAGAGCAGTACTTC. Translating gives CASSRGGGEQYF.

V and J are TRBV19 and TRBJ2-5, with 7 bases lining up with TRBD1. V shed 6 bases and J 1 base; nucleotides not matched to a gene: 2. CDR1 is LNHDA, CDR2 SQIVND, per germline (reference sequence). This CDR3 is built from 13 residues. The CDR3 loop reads CASRGTVQETQYF. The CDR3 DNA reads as TGTGCCAGTAGAGGGACAGTCCAAGAGACCCAGTACTTC.

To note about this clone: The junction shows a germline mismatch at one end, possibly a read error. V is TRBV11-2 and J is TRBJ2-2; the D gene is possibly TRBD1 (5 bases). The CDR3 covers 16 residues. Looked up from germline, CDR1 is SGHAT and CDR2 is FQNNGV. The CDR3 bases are TGTGCCAGCAGACCAACGACAGACAGATCTACCGAGGAGCTGTTTTTT. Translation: CASRPTTDRSTEELFF.

CDR3 region: CAWRQTGGNGYTF. CDR3 nucleotide sequence: TGTGCCTGGAGGCAGACAGGGGGCAATGGCTACACCTTC. The chain couples TRBV30 to TRBJ1-2, with 10 positions matching TRBD1. Per the germline V gene, CDR1 is GTSNPN and CDR2 is SVGIG (reference sequence). The ends lost 3 bases at V and 6 bases at J; junction bases unmatched: 4. The CDR3 consists of 13 residues.

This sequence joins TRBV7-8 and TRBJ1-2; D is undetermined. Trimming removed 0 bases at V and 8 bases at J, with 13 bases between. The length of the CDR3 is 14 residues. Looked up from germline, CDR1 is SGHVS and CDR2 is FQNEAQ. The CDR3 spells CASSLAGRTPGYTF. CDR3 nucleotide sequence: TGTGCCAGCAGCTTAGCGGGGAGAACCCCGGGCTACACCTTC.

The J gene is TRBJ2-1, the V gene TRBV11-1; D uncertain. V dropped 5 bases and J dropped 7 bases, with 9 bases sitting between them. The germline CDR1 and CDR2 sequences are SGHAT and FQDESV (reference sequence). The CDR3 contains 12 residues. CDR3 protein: CASSLRVNEQFF. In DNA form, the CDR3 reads TGTGCCAGCAGCCTACGGGTGAATGAGCAGTTCTTC.

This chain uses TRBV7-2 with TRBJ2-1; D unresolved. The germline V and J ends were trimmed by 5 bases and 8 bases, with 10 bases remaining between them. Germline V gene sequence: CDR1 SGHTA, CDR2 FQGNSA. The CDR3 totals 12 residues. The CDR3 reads CASSRRSDEQFF. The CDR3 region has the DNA TGTGCCAGCAGCCGCAGGTCAGATGAGCAGTTCTTC.

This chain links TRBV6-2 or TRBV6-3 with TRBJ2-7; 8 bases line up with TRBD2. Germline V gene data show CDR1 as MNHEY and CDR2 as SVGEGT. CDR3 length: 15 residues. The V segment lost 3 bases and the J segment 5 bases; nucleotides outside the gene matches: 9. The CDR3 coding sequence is TGTGCCAGCAGTTATAAGGGACTAGGGTCGGACGAGCAGTACTTC. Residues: CASSYKGLGSDEQYF.

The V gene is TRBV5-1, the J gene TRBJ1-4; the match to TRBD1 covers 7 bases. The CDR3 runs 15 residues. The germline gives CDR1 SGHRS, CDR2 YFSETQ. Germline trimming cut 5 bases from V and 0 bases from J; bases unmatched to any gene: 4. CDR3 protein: CASRGTGATNEKLFF. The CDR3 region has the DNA TGCGCCAGCAGAGGAACAGGGGCAACTAATGAAAAACTGTTTTTT. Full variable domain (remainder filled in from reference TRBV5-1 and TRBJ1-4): KAGVTQTPRYLIKTRGQQVTLSCSPISGHRSVSWYQQTPGQGLQFLFEYFSETQRNKGNFPGRFSGRQFSNSRSEMNVSTLELGDSALYLCASRGTGATNEKLFFGSGTQLSVL.

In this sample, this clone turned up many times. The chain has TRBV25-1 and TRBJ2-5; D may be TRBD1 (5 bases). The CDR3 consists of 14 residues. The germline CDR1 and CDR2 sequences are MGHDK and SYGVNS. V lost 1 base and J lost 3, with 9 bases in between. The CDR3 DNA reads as TGTGCCAGCAGTGAATCTGCCAGGGAAGAGACCCAGTACTTC. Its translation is CASSESAREETQYF.